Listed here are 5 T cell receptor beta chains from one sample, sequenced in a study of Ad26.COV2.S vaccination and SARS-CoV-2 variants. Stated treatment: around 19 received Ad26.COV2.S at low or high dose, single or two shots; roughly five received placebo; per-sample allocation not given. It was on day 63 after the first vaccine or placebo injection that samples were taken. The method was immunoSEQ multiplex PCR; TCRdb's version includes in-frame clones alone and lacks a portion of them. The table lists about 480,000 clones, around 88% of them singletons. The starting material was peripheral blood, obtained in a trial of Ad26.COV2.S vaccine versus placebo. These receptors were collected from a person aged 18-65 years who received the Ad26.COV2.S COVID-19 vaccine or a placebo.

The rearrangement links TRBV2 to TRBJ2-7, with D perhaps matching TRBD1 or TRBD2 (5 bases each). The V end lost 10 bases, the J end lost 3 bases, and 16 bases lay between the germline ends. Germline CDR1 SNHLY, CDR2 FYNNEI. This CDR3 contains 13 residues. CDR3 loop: CATLRDGLYEQYF. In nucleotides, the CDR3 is TGTGCCACCCTCCGGGACGGACTCTACGAGCAGTACTTC.

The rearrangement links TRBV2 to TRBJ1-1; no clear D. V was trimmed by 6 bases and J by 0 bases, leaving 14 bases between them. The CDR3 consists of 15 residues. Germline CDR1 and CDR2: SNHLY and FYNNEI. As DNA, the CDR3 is TGTGCCAGCAGGTTAAGGACGGGAATGAACACTGAAGCTTTCTTT. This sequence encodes CASRLRTGMNTEAFF.

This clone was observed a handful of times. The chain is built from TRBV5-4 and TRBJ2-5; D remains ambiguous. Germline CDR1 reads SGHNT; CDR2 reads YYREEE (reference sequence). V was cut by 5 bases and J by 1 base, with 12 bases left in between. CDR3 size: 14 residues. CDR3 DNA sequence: TGTGCCAGCAGGCCACAGATGACCCAAGAGACCCAGTACTTC. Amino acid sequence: CASRPQMTQETQYF.

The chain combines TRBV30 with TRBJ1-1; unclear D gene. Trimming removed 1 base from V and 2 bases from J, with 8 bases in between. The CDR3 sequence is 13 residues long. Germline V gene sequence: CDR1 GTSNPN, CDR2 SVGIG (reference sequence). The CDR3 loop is CAWSGQVNTEAFF. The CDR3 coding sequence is TGTGCCTGGAGTGGTCAGGTAAACACTGAAGCTTTCTTT.

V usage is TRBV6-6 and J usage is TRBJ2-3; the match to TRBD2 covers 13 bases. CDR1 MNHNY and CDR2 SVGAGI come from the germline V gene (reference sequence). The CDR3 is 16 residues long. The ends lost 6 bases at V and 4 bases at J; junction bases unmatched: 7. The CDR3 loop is CASRPGLAGFADTQYF. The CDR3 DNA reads TGTGCCAGCAGGCCGGGACTAGCGGGATTCGCAGATACGCAGTATTTT.